Listed below are T cell receptor beta chains from one sample, sequenced in a study of T-cell memory formation after mild COVID-19. TCRdb re-called the 5' RACE reads through MiXCR, storing one row per CDR3 protein. The sample comprises about 350,000 distinct CDR3 sequences, approximately 13% of which are singletons, and approximately 22% rests with the top ten. The sequenced sample was PBMCs or a T cell subset sorted from them (not recorded which). The receptors originated from a young man who had mild COVID-19 (a few samples of this study predate the infection). Cell type and time point are not known. CDR3s include the opening cysteine and the closing phenylalanine or tryptophan.

j_call: TRBJ1-5; v_call: TRBV20-1; cdr3_aa: CSARDPINNQPQHF
j_call: TRBJ1-5; v_call: TRBV28; cdr3_aa: CASSSWVNQPQHF
j_call: TRBJ2-3; v_call: TRBV7-3; cdr3_aa: CASSLNPGGSGGARDTQYF
j_call: TRBJ2-1; v_call: TRBV18; cdr3_aa: CASSPGNEQFF
j_call: TRBJ2-6; v_call: TRBV7-3; cdr3_aa: CASSLPQAGANVLTF
j_call: TRBJ1-2; v_call: TRBV4-3; cdr3_aa: CASSRSDRSLVYGYTF
j_call: TRBJ2-7; v_call: TRBV7-3; cdr3_aa: CASSLTPASYEQYF
j_call: TRBJ1-1; v_call: TRBV29-1; cdr3_aa: CSVWLGLNTEAFF
j_call: TRBJ2-1; v_call: TRBV11-3; cdr3_aa: CASSLKTNEQFF
j_call: TRBJ1-6; v_call: TRBV11-2; cdr3_aa: CASSPVRDRGSPLHF
j_call: TRBJ2-7; v_call: TRBV7-2; cdr3_aa: CASSLRRGGSYEQYF
j_call: TRBJ2-3; v_call: TRBV7-3; cdr3_aa: CASSSGSYPWTQYF
j_call: TRBJ2-7; v_call: TRBV18; cdr3_aa: CASSATSGGEYEQYF
j_call: TRBJ2-3; v_call: TRBV7-9; cdr3_aa: CASSLAQGEKDTQYF
j_call: TRBJ2-5; v_call: TRBV6-6; cdr3_aa: CASSPPKAGVGEETQYF
j_call: TRBJ2-7; v_call: TRBV4-1; cdr3_aa: CASSHRPPGQGGEQYF
j_call: TRBJ2-2; v_call: TRBV29-1; cdr3_aa: CSVGGQSTNTGELFF
j_call: TRBJ1-1; v_call: TRBV20-1; cdr3_aa: CSAPILYTEAFF
j_call: TRBJ2-7; v_call: TRBV4-3; cdr3_aa: CASSQDSRQGFYEQYF
j_call: TRBJ2-1; v_call: TRBV7-6; cdr3_aa: CASSSSGGFGRLAGYYNEQFF
j_call: TRBJ2-3; v_call: TRBV20-1; cdr3_aa: CSAHKGSTDTQYF
j_call: TRBJ2-1; v_call: TRBV18; cdr3_aa: CASSPADRLGEQFF
j_call: TRBJ2-5; v_call: TRBV28; cdr3_aa: CASSSSGTAQETQYF
j_call: TRBJ2-1; v_call: TRBV15; cdr3_aa: CATSRPGLRNEQFF
j_call: TRBJ2-2; v_call: TRBV5-1; cdr3_aa: CASLRGSNGGGGELFF
j_call: TRBJ2-1; v_call: TRBV5-1; cdr3_aa: CASSFSGGPSIEQFF
j_call: TRBJ1-5; v_call: TRBV10-2; cdr3_aa: CASSESGTGRGQPQHF
j_call: TRBJ2-2; v_call: TRBV27; cdr3_aa: CASSPTWSANTGELFF
j_call: TRBJ1-6; v_call: TRBV9; cdr3_aa: CASSVGDRVNSPLHF
j_call: TRBJ1-1; v_call: TRBV5-1; cdr3_aa: CASTGVGPNTEAFF
j_call: TRBJ2-2; v_call: TRBV4-3; cdr3_aa: CASSQEEVGELFF
j_call: TRBJ1-2; v_call: TRBV7-8; cdr3_aa: CASSLKPGQAPPYYGYTF
j_call: TRBJ2-3; v_call: TRBV11-2; cdr3_aa: CASSFLGSSTDTQYF
j_call: TRBJ2-7; v_call: TRBV6-6; cdr3_aa: CASSSQAGQGLVEPYF
j_call: TRBJ1-3; v_call: TRBV6-6; cdr3_aa: CASILEQQGNTIYF
j_call: TRBJ2-2; v_call: TRBV6-5; cdr3_aa: CASTSAGGRLTGELFF
j_call: TRBJ2-1; v_call: TRBV25-1; cdr3_aa: CASSEWTGLDEQFF
j_call: TRBJ2-2; v_call: TRBV6-5; cdr3_aa: CASSYFPGNTGELFF
j_call: TRBJ2-2; v_call: TRBV5-5; cdr3_aa: CASSLRVTNTGELFF
j_call: TRBJ2-3; v_call: TRBV20-1; cdr3_aa: CSAVNRIGTDTQYF
j_call: TRBJ2-7; v_call: TRBV4-2; cdr3_aa: CASSQGVLSGEQYF
j_call: TRBJ2-5; v_call: TRBV5-1; cdr3_aa: CASSLERDQETQYF
j_call: TRBJ2-1; v_call: TRBV6-5; cdr3_aa: CASSYFPGRSHNEQFF
j_call: TRBJ2-1; v_call: TRBV7-8; cdr3_aa: CASSQGRKGQQFF
j_call: TRBJ1-1; v_call: TRBV20-1; cdr3_aa: CSARWTGNTEAFF
j_call: TRBJ1-5; v_call: TRBV5-1; cdr3_aa: CASSFDRDRTVNQPQHF
j_call: TRBJ1-6; v_call: TRBV18; cdr3_aa: CASSGDRESPLHF
j_call: TRBJ2-5; v_call: TRBV9; cdr3_aa: CASSVAAGQETQYF
j_call: TRBJ2-3; v_call: TRBV9; cdr3_aa: CASSVEAGPDTQYF
j_call: TRBJ2-1; v_call: TRBV5-1; cdr3_aa: CASSLEGGGSSYNEQFF
j_call: TRBJ1-4; v_call: TRBV6-1; cdr3_aa: CASSEAGGDEKLFF
j_call: TRBJ1-5; v_call: TRBV2; cdr3_aa: CASTPQPTGNQPQHF
j_call: TRBJ2-6; v_call: TRBV30; cdr3_aa: CAWEVWANVLTF
j_call: TRBJ1-1; v_call: TRBV10-3; cdr3_aa: CAISESGVNTEAFF
j_call: TRBJ2-3; v_call: TRBV7-9; cdr3_aa: CASSLTVGDTQYF
j_call: TRBJ1-3; v_call: TRBV4-2; cdr3_aa: CASSQGGGNTIYF
j_call: TRBJ2-1; v_call: TRBV15; cdr3_aa: CATVKGTDYNEQFF
j_call: TRBJ2-2; v_call: TRBV9; cdr3_aa: CASNVQGTGELFF
j_call: TRBJ1-1; v_call: TRBV19; cdr3_aa: CASSRGQVNTEAFF
j_call: TRBJ1-5; v_call: TRBV28; cdr3_aa: CASSLRQGARDQPQHF